The sequence of this T cell receptor beta chain was determined in a study of T cells in Graves' hyperthyroidism and ophthalmopathy. Notes on the study in general: Also found in blood were most expanded thyroid clonotypes above 0.001.

From RNA transcripts, TCR beta CDR3 regions were amplified. First-round RT-PCR of the TCR CDR3 relied on the HTBI primer set. TCRdb fed the multiplex PCR reads into MiXCR, producing one record per CDR3 protein. The sample carries about 770,000 distinct CDR3 sequences, around 20% recorded once. The blood sample dates from first hyperthyroidism diagnosis, preceding any ophthalmopathy symptoms. The germline gives CDR1 LGHDT, CDR2 YNNKEL (reference sequence). V lost 4 bases and J lost 4, with 10 bases in between. There are 13 residues in the CDR3. Points on this clonotype: What it binds is unknown.

The TCR was taken from a woman in her forties or fifties with Graves' hyperthyroidism that later progressed to Graves' ophthalmopathy. Sequences were obtained from blood. V and J are TRBV3-1 and TRBJ1-1, with D possibly matching TRBD1 (5 bases). CDR3 sequence reads: CASSRPQGTEAFF. In nucleotides, the CDR3 is TGTGCCAGCAGCCGTCCGCAGGGCACTGAAGCTTTCTTT. Variable domain in full (rest from reference TRBV3-1 and TRBJ1-1): DTAVSQTPKYLVTQMGNDKSIKCEQNLGHDTMYWYKQDSKKFLKIMFSYNNKELIINETVPNRFSPKSPDKAHLNLHINSLELGDSAVYFCASSRPQGTEAFFGQGTRLTVV.